Sequencing of this T cell receptor (beta chain) was carried out in a study of cytomegalovirus exposure and HLA in healthy donors. The study's findings and limits: One variant, a missense change in DCLRE1C, was linked in a later analysis to TCR beta V- and J-gene trimming. Overall, approximately 180 TCR beta chains were annotated as cytomegalovirus-associated.

A note on this clone: Its antigen is unidentified.

At collection, donors were nominally healthy, but unrecorded immune exposures were probable. Vbeta (60) and Jbeta (13) primers were used in the PCR. The assay was immunoSEQ multiplex PCR, and TCRdb's table has in-frame clones only and misses some. The sample carries fewer than 150,000 clones, around 77% recorded once. CDR1 and CDR2 from the germline V gene are MDHEN and SYDVKM. This CDR3 comprises 11 residues. V was pared by 9 bases and J by 10 bases, with 12 bases between. The chain couples TRBV28 to TRBJ1-4; possibly TRBD1 for D (6 bases). Input material: PBMCs. The origin of this receptor is a man younger than 45 in good health and CMV-seronegative. The CDR3 DNA reads as TGTGCCAGTCAGGGGTGGGGAAAACTGTTTTTT. It specifies CASQGWGKLFF.